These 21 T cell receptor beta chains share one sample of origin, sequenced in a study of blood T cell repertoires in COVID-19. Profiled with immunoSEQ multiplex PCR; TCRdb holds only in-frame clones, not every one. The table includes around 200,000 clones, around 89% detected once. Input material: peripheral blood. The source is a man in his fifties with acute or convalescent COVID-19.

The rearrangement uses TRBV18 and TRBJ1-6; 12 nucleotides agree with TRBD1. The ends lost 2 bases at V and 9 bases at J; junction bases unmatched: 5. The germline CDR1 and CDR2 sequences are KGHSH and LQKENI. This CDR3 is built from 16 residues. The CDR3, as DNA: TGTGCCAGCTCACCAACCGGGACAGGGGGCACTTCACCCCTCCACTTT. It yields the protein CASSPTGTGGTSPLHF.

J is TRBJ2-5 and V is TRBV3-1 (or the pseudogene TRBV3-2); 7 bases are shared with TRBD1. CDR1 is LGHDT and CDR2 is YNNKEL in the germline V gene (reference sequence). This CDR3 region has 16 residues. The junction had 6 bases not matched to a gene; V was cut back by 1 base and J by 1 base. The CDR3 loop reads CASSQGGGGLQETQYF. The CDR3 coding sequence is TGTGCCAGCAGCCAAGGAGGGGGCGGACTCCAAGAGACCCAGTACTTC.

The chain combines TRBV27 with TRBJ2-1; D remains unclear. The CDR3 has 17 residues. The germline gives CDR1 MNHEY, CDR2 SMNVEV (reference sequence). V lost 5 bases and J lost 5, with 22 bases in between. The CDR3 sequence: CASSPRRMANNNNEQFF. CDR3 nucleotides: TGTGCCAGCAGTCCCAGGCGTATGGCGAACAATAACAATGAGCAGTTCTTC.

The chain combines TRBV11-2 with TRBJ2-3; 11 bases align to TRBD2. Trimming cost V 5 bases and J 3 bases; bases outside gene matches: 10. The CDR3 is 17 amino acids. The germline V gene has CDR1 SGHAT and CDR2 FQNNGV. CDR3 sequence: CASSRPLAGVDTDTQYF. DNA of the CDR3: TGTGCCAGCAGCCGACCACTAGCGGGAGTGGATACAGATACGCAGTATTTT.

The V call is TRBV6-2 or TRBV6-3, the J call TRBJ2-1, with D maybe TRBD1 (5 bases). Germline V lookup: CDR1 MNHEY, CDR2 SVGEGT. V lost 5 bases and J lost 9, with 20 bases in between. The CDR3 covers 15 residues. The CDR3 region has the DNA TGTGCCAGCAGTAGACCCCGCAGGGAAGGCACTGAGCAGTTCTTC. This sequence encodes CASSRPRREGTEQFF.

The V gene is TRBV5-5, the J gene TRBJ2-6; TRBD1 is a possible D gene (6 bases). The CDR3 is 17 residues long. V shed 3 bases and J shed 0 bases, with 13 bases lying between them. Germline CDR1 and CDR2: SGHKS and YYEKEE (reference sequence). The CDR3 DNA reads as TGTGCCAGCAGCTCCCTGGGCAGGGGCTCTGGGGCCAACGTCCTGACTTTC. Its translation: CASSSLGRGSGANVLTF.

CDR3 bases: TGTGCCAGCAGCTTATTTAGCGGGGGGGCCCACAATGAGCAGTTCTTC. It yields the protein CASSLFSGGAHNEQFF. This chain uses TRBV7-9 with TRBJ2-1; 11 nucleotides align to TRBD2. This CDR3 spans 16 amino acids. V shed 2 bases, J shed 5 bases, and the junction held 5 bases outside the gene matches. Looked up from germline, CDR1 is SEHNR and CDR2 is FQNEAQ (reference sequence).

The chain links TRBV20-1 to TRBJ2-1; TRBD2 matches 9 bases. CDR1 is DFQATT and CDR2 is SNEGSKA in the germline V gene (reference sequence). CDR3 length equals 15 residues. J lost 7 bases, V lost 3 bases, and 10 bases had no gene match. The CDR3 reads CSASHSLAGMNEQFF. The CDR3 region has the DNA TGCAGTGCTAGTCACTCCCTAGCGGGAATGAATGAGCAGTTCTTC.

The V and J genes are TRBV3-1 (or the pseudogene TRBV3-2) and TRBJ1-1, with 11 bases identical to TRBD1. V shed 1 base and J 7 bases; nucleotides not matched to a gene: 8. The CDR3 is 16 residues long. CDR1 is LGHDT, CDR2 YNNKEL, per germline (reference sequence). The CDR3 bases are TGTGCCAGCAGCCAAGTGGACAGGGGGCGCGGTATTGAAGCTTTCTTT. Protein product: CASSQVDRGRGIEAFF.

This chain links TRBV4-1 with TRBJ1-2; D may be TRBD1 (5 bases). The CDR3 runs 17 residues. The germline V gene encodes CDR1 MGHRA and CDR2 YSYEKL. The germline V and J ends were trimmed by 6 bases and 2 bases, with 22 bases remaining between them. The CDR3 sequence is CASRLTSGPDSNYGYTF. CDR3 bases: TGCGCCAGCAGGCTCACATCCGGGCCAGACAGCAACTATGGCTACACCTTC.

Here the CDR3 DNA reads TGTGCCAGCAGCTTTGCGGGACGTCCTAGCACAGATACGCAGTATTTT. Its protein product is CASSFAGRPSTDTQYF. This rearrangement joins TRBV7-3 to TRBJ2-3; TRBD2 might be the D (6 bases). The CDR3 loop spans 16 amino acids. Germline CDR1 reads SGHTA; CDR2 reads FQGTGA. Trimming took 3 bases from V and 0 from J, leaving 13 bases between them.

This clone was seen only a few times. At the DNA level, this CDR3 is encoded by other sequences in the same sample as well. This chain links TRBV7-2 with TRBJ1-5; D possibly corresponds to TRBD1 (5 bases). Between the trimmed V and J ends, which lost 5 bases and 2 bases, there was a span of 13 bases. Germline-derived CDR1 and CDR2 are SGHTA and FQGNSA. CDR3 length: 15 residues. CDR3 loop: CASSLYGGGNQPQHF. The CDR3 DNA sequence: TGTGCCAGCAGCCTTTATGGGGGGGGCAATCAGCCCCAGCATTTT. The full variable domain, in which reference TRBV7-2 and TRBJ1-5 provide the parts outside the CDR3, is GAGVSQSPSNKVTEKGKDVELRCDPISGHTALYWYRQSLGQGLEFLIYFQGNSAPDKSGLPSDRFSAERTGGSVSTLTIQRTQQEDSAVYLCASSLYGGGNQPQHFGDGTRLSIL.

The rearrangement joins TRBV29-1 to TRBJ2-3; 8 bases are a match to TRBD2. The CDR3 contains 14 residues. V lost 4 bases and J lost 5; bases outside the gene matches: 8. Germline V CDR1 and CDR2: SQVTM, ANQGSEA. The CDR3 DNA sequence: TGCAGCGTTGCAAACGGGGGGGCGGGAGATACGCAGTATTTT. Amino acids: CSVANGGAGDTQYF.

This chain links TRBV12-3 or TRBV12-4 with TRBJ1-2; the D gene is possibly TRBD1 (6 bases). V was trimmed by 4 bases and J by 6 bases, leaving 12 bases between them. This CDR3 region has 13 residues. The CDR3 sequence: CASSSGTSNGYTF. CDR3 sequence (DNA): TGTGCCAGCAGTTCCGGGACAAGTAATGGCTACACCTTC.

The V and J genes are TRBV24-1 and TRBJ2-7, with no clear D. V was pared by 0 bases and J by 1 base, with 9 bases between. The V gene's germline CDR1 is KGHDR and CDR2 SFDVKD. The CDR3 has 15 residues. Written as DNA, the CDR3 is TGTGCCACCAGTGATTTGCGGGTCCATTCCTACGAGCAGTACTTC. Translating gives CATSDLRVHSYEQYF.

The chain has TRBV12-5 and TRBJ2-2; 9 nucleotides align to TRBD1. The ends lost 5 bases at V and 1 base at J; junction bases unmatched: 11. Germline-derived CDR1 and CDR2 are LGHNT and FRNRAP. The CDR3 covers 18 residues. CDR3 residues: CASGSDRGVVRNTGELFF. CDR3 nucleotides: TGTGCTAGTGGTAGCGACAGGGGGGTGGTTCGGAACACCGGGGAGCTGTTTTTT.

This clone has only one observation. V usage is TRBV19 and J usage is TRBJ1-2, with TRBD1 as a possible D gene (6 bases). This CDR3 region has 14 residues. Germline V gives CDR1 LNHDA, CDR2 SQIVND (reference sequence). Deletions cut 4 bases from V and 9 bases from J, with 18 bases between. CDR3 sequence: CASSTPGQIFSYTF. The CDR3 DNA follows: TGTGCCAGTAGTACTCCCGGACAGATTTTCAGCTACACCTTC.

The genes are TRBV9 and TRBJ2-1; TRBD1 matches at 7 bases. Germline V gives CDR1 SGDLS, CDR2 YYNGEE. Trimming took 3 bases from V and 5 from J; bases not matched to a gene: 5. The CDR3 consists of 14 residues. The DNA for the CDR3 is TGTGCCAGCAGCGCCGGACAGGTCAACAATGAGCAGTTCTTC. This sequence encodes CASSAGQVNNEQFF.

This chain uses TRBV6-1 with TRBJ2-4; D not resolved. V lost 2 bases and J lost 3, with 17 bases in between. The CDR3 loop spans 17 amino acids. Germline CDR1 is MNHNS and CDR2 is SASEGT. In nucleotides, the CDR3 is TGTGCCAGCAGTGAACGCCCTTCCGGTCGCGGCAAAAACATTCAGTACTTC. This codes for CASSERPSGRGKNIQYF.

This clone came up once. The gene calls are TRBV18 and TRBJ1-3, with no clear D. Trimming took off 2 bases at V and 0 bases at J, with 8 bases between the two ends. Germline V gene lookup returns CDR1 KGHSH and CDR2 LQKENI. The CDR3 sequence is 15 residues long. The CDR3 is CASSPTTDSGNTIYF. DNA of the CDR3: TGTGCCAGCTCACCAACAACAGACTCTGGAAACACCATATATTTT. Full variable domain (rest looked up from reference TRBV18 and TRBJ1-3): NAGVMQNPRHLVRRRGQEARLRCSPMKGHSHVYWYRQLPEEGLKFMVYLQKENIIDESGMPKERFSAEFPKEGPSILRIQQVVRGDSAAYFCASSPTTDSGNTIYFGEGSWLTVV.

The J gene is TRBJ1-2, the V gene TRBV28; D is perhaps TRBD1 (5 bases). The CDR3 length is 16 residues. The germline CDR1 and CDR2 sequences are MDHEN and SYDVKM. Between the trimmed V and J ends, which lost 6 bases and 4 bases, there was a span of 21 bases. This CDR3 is CASSSGTGGGVYGYTF. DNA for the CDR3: TGTGCCAGCAGCAGCGGGACGGGCGGAGGAGTCTATGGCTACACCTTC.